The present T cell receptor beta chain was sequenced within a study of monozygotic twins with inflammatory bowel disease (dated by TCRdb to between 2017 and 2020). General notes on the study: The complete study included about 28 monozygotic twin pairs: 19 IBD-discordant Danish pairs and nine German pairs, of which four were IBD-concordant and five were IBD-discordant. Within discordant pairs, disease-associated traits were sought mainly by comparing IBD patients with their genetically identical healthy co-twins. Each individual had, on average, about 151 000 unique TCRalpha sequences and 181 000 unique TCRbeta sequences available for analysis.

From each donor, an approximately 2.5 ml peripheral blood sample was drawn into PAXgene tubes and stored at -80 degrees C. Total RNA was isolated from whole blood with the PAXgene blood miRNA kit on an automated QIAcube, without T cell sorting. Peripheral blood from monozygotic twin pairs who were concordant or discordant for inflammatory bowel disease underwent deep TCRalpha and TCRbeta repertoire profiling using unique molecular barcoding. Smoking habits were recorded for all twin pairs, and individuals were classified as current, former or never smokers. The CDR3, from cysteine to phenylalanine, totals 16 residues. The DNA is not on file. Taken from the germline V gene (reference sequence), the CDR1 and CDR2 loops are SGHNT and YYREEE. Results the study describes overall, beyond this receptor: TCRbeta repertoire diversity, by inverse Simpson index, was decreased in IBD patients compared with their healthy co-twins. IBD patients shared fewer clonotypes with other individuals than healthy twins did, most markedly in patients showing signs of disease activity. No single strong signal or clonotype linked to IBD turned up in the results, so the idea that one exists was not supported. Repertoire similarity did not differ between concordant and discordant twins, which could be due to limited statistical power. Differing immunosuppressive treatments among patients may have added background noise and inter-individual variability to the repertoires. Different T cell subtypes could not be distinguished in the analysis.

Turning to this clonotype: The antigen this receptor binds is unknown.

The library was generated by 5' RACE. Each TCR library was prepared from 3,000 to 4,500 ng of total RNA. For each sample, cDNA synthesis with SMARTScribe reverse transcriptase was split into eight separate reactions. Unique molecular identifiers containing a 6-nucleotide sample barcode were introduced through template switching during cDNA synthesis. TCRalpha and TCRbeta cDNA was amplified in two nested PCRs of about 17 and 10 cycles, and bead purification was carried out after each PCR. Before amplification, the cDNA was treated with uracil DNA-glycosylase and purified using the QIAquick PCR purification kit. In the second PCR, Illumina TruSeq-compatible adapters and sample-specific barcodes were added. TapeStation and Qubit were used to check library quality and concentration, and 4.5 to 6.5 ng of each library was pooled. Sequencing of the pooled libraries was done on an Illumina HiSeq2500 single-index Rapid Run using custom sequencing primers and 2 x 100 bp reads. In the paper's pipeline: PCR and sequencing errors were corrected by UMI-based consensus assembly using MiGEC version 1.2.6. MiXCR version 2.1.1 handled V(D)J alignment, clonotype assembly and CDR3 extraction. To normalise gene usage, clonotype sharing and MAIT/NKT TCR abundance, the top 1000, 10 000 and 20 000 clonotypes in each sample were analysed. Diversity was computed as the inverse Simpson index with the vegan R package after downsampling to 27 000 UMIs. Paired Mann-Whitney U tests on discordant twin pairs were used, with Benjamini-Hochberg multiple-testing correction. TCRdb reprocessed the reads and provides one entry for every CDR3 protein sequence; no DNA is given. These V and J calls rely on TCRdb rather than the paper's analysis. This sample's table contains some 150,000 distinct CDR3 sequences. The ten largest account for roughly 1.2% of the sample.

The specimen was blood. The chain couples TRBV5-4 to TRBJ2-1; TCRdb reports TRBD2, a call that lacks DNA to check it against. This clonotype was sampled from a human donor with ulcerative colitis or Crohn's disease, or a healthy co-twin of an affected twin (not recorded which). The CDR3 reads CASTRGRSGHYNEQFF.